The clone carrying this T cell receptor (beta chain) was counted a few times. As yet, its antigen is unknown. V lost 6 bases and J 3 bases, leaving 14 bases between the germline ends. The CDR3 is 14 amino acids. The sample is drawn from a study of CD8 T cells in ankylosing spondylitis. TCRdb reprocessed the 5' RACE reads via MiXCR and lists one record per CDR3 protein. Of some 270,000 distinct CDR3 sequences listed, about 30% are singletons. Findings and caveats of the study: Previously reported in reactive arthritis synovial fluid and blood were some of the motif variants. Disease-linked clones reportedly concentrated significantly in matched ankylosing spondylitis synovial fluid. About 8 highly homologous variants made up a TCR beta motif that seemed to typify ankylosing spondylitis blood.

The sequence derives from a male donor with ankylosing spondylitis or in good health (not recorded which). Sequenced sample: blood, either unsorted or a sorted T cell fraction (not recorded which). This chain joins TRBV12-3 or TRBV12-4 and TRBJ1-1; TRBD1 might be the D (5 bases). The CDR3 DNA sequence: TGTGCCAGCAGCCAAGGGGCATTGGACACTGAAGCTTTCTTT. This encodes CASSQGALDTEAFF.